Listed below are T cell receptor beta chains from one sample, sequenced in a study of T cell responses to AZD1222 COVID-19 vaccine. The protocol was immunoSEQ multiplex PCR, while the TCRdb copy is restricted to in-frame clones and leaves out a portion. The sample holds over 100,000 clones, 85% to 90% seen once. The source was peripheral blood, collected on day 0 of AZD1222 vaccination. These receptors originate from an adult in good health. Each CDR3 is given with its conserved first and last residue. Fields, in order: CDR3 protein, CDR3 DNA, J gene, D gene, clone size, V gene. A D gene is named only where the DNA matches it firmly. Where a row states a size, it is once, few, many or the class of an expanded clone; other rows omit it.

CASSLEPEVGGNTIYF TGTGCCAGCAGCTTAGAACCGGAGGTGGGCGGAAACACCATATATTTT TRBJ1-3 - - TRBV11-2
CASKGGVTEAFF TGTGCCAGCAAAGGGGGCGTGACTGAAGCTTTCTTT TRBJ1-1 TRBD1 - TRBV6-5
CASSLGGEPQHF TGTGCCAGCAGCTTAGGTGGGGAGCCCCAGCATTTT TRBJ1-5 - - TRBV7-9
CASSATDRDPYGYTF TGTGCCAGCAGCGCGACCGACAGGGATCCTTATGGCTACACCTTC TRBJ1-2 TRBD1 - TRBV11-2
CASSSGYGYTF TGTGCCAGTTCCAGTGGTTATGGCTACACCTTC TRBJ1-2 - few TRBV6-5
CASIRDRVGYTF TGTGCCAGCATTCGGGACAGGGTGGGCTACACCTTC TRBJ1-2 TRBD1 - TRBV2
CASSSGQLNGELFF TGTGCCAGCAGTTCCGGACAGCTCAACGGGGAGCTGTTTTTT TRBJ2-2 - - TRBV6-5
CVSGLQGQPNTDTQYF TGCGTCAGCGGCTTACAGGGGCAGCCCAACACAGATACGCAGTATTTT TRBJ2-3 TRBD1 - TRBV5-1
CASSRGGVGYQPQHF TGTGCCAGCAGTCGTGGGGGCGTGGGGTATCAGCCCCAGCATTTT TRBJ1-5 - - TRBV28
CSATSPDTQYF TGCAGTGCTACATCGCCCGATACGCAGTATTTT TRBJ2-3 - - TRBV20-1
CASSLAGRATEAFF TGTGCCAGCAGCTTAGCGGGCAGGGCGACTGAAGCTTTCTTT TRBJ1-1 - once TRBV7-8
CASSAGQNTEAFF TGTGCCAGCAGTGCCGGGCAGAACACTGAAGCTTTCTTT TRBJ1-1 - - TRBV2
CASSPDDRGMTGELFF TGTGCCAGCTCACCCGATGACAGGGGGATGACCGGGGAGCTGTTTTTT TRBJ2-2 TRBD1 - TRBV18
CASSTQGAIYGYTF TGTGCCAGCAGTACACAGGGGGCAATCTATGGCTACACCTTC TRBJ1-2 TRBD1 - TRBV6-2/TRBV6-3
CASSLTDSPLHF TGTGCCAGCAGTTTAACGGATTCACCCCTCCACTTT TRBJ1-6 - - TRBV12-3/TRBV12-4
CASSLTSGQPQHF TGCGCCAGCAGCCTGACATCGGGGCAGCCCCAGCATTTT TRBJ1-5 - - TRBV4-3